This T cell receptor (beta chain) was obtained from a study of Ad26.COV2.S vaccination and SARS-CoV-2 variants. Across the whole study: Donor was one of the participants in the Ad26.COV2.S arm of the COV1001 trial. Administration of Ad26.COV2.S was intramuscular, either once or twice 56 days apart. Study conclusions and caveats: Placebo recipients showed lower spike-specific TCR breadth than vaccinees.

Stated treatment: 15 to 20 received Ad26.COV2.S at low or high dose, single or two shots; 5 received placebo; per-sample allocation not given. After the first vaccine or placebo injection, samples were drawn on day 63. Ad26.COV2.S expressed prefusion-stabilized spike from the original Wuhan strain. TCRdb's table, derived via immunoSEQ multiplex PCR, lists solely in-frame clones and lacks some. Among 400,000 or so clones, roughly nine tenths were seen once, and the ten largest hold 3% to 3.5%. The count of this clone is one. As yet, its antigen is unknown. The starting material was peripheral blood, obtained in a trial of Ad26.COV2.S vaccine versus placebo. The sequence came from a person aged 18-60 years who received the Ad26.COV2.S COVID-19 vaccine or a placebo.

CDR3 sequence: CASSLAGGYEQYF. The CDR3 DNA follows: TGTGCCAGCAGTCTAGCGGGGGGCTACGAGCAGTACTTC. The chain recombines TRBV2 with TRBJ2-7; 11 positions agree with TRBD2. With V trimmed by 5 bases and J by 3 bases, 0 bases remained unmatched. Germline CDR1 and CDR2: SNHLY and FYNNEI. The CDR3 length is 13 residues.